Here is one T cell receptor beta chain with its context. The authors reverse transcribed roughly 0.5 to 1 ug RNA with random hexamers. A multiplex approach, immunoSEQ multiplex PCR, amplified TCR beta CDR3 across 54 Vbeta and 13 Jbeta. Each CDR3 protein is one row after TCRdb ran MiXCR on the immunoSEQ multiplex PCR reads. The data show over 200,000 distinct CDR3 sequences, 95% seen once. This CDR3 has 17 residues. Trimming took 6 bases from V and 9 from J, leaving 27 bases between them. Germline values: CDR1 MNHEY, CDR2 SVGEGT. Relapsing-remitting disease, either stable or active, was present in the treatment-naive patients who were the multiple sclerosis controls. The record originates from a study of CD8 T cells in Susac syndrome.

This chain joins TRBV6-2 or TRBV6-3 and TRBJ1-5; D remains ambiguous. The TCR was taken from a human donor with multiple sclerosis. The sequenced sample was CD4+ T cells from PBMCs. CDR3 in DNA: TGTGCCAGCAGAGATCCTGTTTCCTTCATCTCTTTGGGGCCCCAGCATTTT. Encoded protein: CASRDPVSFISLGPQHF.